This T cell receptor (beta chain) comes out of a study of T-cell reconstitution after alpha-beta-depleted transplantation in children listed by TCRdb under 2016. For context, the study as a whole: Using TCR repertoire profiling, the study quantitatively followed how T-cell immune reconstitution unfolded in children after TCRalphabeta/CD19-depleted allogeneic hematopoietic cell transplantation.

Comments on this clonotype: It has no known antigen specificity. No base quality information exists; no much larger clone differs at one position.

Libraries were built with PCR. TCRdb shows the sequencer as Illumina HiSeq 2500. Molecular barcoding was employed in the preparation of TCR libraries, with unique molecular identifiers being used to normalize TCRbeta repertoire quantification. TCRdb itself trimmed the public reads at Q25 with fastp, ran MiXCR and retained productive beta chains. Each record represents a unique CDR3 protein, reported with the most common genes and DNA among its rows. In all, the sample holds some 500,000 distinct CDR3 sequences, and 18% of those were seen once. Of the sample, roughly 3.3% falls within the top ten clones. The clonotype comes from a human donor who donated a stem cell graft to a child with acute lymphoblastic leukemia. The sample in question was PBMCs from the stem cell graft donor, obtained from the stem cell graft.

The CDR3 loop reads CSASAFLGPSYEQYF. The nucleotides are TGCAGTGCTAGTGCTTTTTTAGGACCCTCCTACGAGCAGTACTTC. The chain uses TRBV20-1 and TRBJ2-7; a confident D gene designation cannot be given. The germline V gene (reference sequence) provides CDR1 DFQATT and CDR2 SNEGSKA. V gives up 3 bases and J gives up 0 bases, and the segment between their germline ends measures 15 bases. Measured from the cysteine to the phenylalanine, the CDR3 is 15 residues long. Only CDR3 DNA remains: 45 bases, in frame from the first base.